Listed below are T cell receptor beta chains from one sample, sequenced in a study of identical twins. TCRdb reanalysed the 5' RACE reads using MiXCR and keeps one entry per CDR3 protein. The sample carries nearly 250,000 distinct CDR3 sequences, about 7% recorded once. The sample also formed part of further work on yellow fever vaccine responses in identical twins.

Sequencing input: memory (CD45RO+) T cells sorted from blood. Every receptor here comes from a woman younger than 35 in good health. CDR3s include the opening cysteine and the closing phenylalanine or tryptophan. A D gene is named only where the DNA matches it firmly. Clone sizes are given selectively: once, few, many, or a class where the clone is expanded.

J gene: TRBJ2-5; D gene: TRBD2; V gene: TRBV11-2; clone size: -; CDR3 protein: CASGTGLTSGEETQYF; CDR3 DNA: TGTGCCAGCGGCACCGGGTTGACTAGCGGGGAGGAGACCCAGTACTTC
J gene: TRBJ2-5; D gene: TRBD1; V gene: TRBV2; clone size: -; CDR3 protein: CASIPDRGRETQYF; CDR3 DNA: TGTGCCAGCATCCCGGACAGGGGGAGAGAGACCCAGTACTTC
J gene: TRBJ1-1; D gene: -; V gene: TRBV12-3/TRBV12-4; clone size: many; CDR3 protein: CASSPVGRDRNTEAFF; CDR3 DNA: TGTGCCAGCAGTCCCGTGGGGAGGGATAGAAACACTGAAGCTTTCTTT
J gene: TRBJ2-1; D gene: TRBD2; V gene: TRBV10-3; clone size: -; CDR3 protein: CAISERGGSSYNEQFF; CDR3 DNA: TGTGCCATCAGTGAGCGGGGCGGGAGCTCCTACAATGAGCAGTTCTTC
J gene: TRBJ2-3; D gene: -; V gene: TRBV10-2; clone size: -; CDR3 protein: CASSNTGYSTDTQYF; CDR3 DNA: TGCGCCAGCAGTAACACAGGGTATTCGACAGATACGCAGTATTTT
J gene: TRBJ2-3; D gene: -; V gene: TRBV10-2; clone size: many; CDR3 protein: CASRDRNLRSTDTQYF; CDR3 DNA: TGCGCCAGCAGAGACAGAAATCTTAGAAGCACAGATACGCAGTATTTT
J gene: TRBJ2-3; D gene: TRBD2; V gene: TRBV4-1; clone size: many; CDR3 protein: CASSKGDYGGTDTQYF; CDR3 DNA: TGCGCCAGCAGCAAAGGGGACTACGGGGGCACAGATACGCAGTATTTT
J gene: TRBJ2-1; D gene: -; V gene: TRBV20-1; clone size: -; CDR3 protein: CSARNSNEQFF; CDR3 DNA: TGCAGTGCCAGAAACAGCAATGAGCAGTTCTTC
J gene: TRBJ2-1; D gene: TRBD1; V gene: TRBV10-3; clone size: many; CDR3 protein: CAIRGTGGDNEQFF; CDR3 DNA: TGTGCCATCAGAGGGACAGGGGGTGACAATGAGCAGTTCTTC
J gene: TRBJ1-2; D gene: TRBD1; V gene: TRBV12-3/TRBV12-4; clone size: many; CDR3 protein: CASSLGQGNGYTF; CDR3 DNA: TGTGCCAGCAGTTTGGGACAGGGGAACGGCTACACCTTC
J gene: TRBJ2-1; D gene: -; V gene: TRBV3-1; clone size: -; CDR3 protein: CASSQGGLGDNEQFF; CDR3 DNA: TGTGCCAGCAGCCAAGGAGGGCTCGGGGATAATGAGCAGTTCTTC
J gene: TRBJ1-1; D gene: TRBD1; V gene: TRBV11-1; clone size: -; CDR3 protein: CASSSDRATKTRGTEAFF; CDR3 DNA: TGTGCCAGCAGCTCCGACAGGGCCACAAAGACAAGGGGCACTGAAGCTTTCTTT
J gene: TRBJ2-1; D gene: -; V gene: TRBV5-1; clone size: few; CDR3 protein: CASSQWVTDIFYNEQFF; CDR3 DNA: TGCGCCAGCAGCCAGTGGGTGACAGACATCTTCTACAATGAGCAGTTCTTC
J gene: TRBJ2-1; D gene: -; V gene: TRBV20-1; clone size: -; CDR3 protein: CSAPYNEQFF; CDR3 DNA: TGCAGTGCGCCCTACAATGAGCAGTTCTTC
J gene: TRBJ1-5; D gene: -; V gene: TRBV28; clone size: -; CDR3 protein: CASKQGLNQPQHF; CDR3 DNA: TGTGCCAGTAAACAGGGACTCAATCAGCCCCAGCATTTT
J gene: TRBJ2-7; D gene: TRBD1; V gene: TRBV19; clone size: few; CDR3 protein: CASTLTGSSYEQYF; CDR3 DNA: TGTGCCAGTACCTTGACAGGGAGCTCCTACGAGCAGTACTTC
J gene: TRBJ2-1; D gene: TRBD2; V gene: TRBV4-1; clone size: -; CDR3 protein: CASSPHPSGRDNEQFF; CDR3 DNA: TGCGCCAGCAGCCCCCACCCTAGCGGGAGAGATAATGAGCAGTTCTTC
J gene: TRBJ2-7; D gene: TRBD1; V gene: TRBV12-3/TRBV12-4; clone size: -; CDR3 protein: CASSLAKGTGVYEQYF; CDR3 DNA: TGTGCCAGCAGTTTAGCTAAGGGGACAGGGGTTTACGAGCAGTACTTC
J gene: TRBJ1-1; D gene: TRBD1; V gene: TRBV5-1; clone size: few; CDR3 protein: CASTPRRDSMNTEAFF; CDR3 DNA: TGCGCCAGCACCCCCCGGCGGGACAGTATGAACACTGAAGCTTTCTTT
J gene: TRBJ1-5; D gene: -; V gene: TRBV2; clone size: few; CDR3 protein: CASRGGGSQPQHF; CDR3 DNA: TGTGCCAGCAGGGGTGGGGGGTCCCAGCCCCAGCATTTT
J gene: TRBJ2-1; D gene: -; V gene: TRBV5-6; clone size: -; CDR3 protein: CASNVIRNEQFF; CDR3 DNA: TGTGCCAGCAACGTCATCCGCAATGAGCAGTTCTTC
J gene: TRBJ1-1; D gene: -; V gene: TRBV11-2; clone size: few; CDR3 protein: CASSLGVDFGAFF; CDR3 DNA: TGTGCCAGCAGCTTAGGAGTTGATTTCGGGGCTTTCTTT
J gene: TRBJ1-2; D gene: -; V gene: TRBV10-3; clone size: few; CDR3 protein: CAIKWRDTVGYTF; CDR3 DNA: TGTGCCATCAAGTGGCGGGACACGGTTGGCTACACCTTC
J gene: TRBJ2-5; D gene: -; V gene: TRBV7-8; clone size: few; CDR3 protein: CASTNRLGVMRETQYF; CDR3 DNA: TGTGCCAGCACCAACCGACTAGGGGTTATGCGAGAGACCCAGTACTTC
J gene: TRBJ2-3; D gene: TRBD1; V gene: TRBV6-1; clone size: -; CDR3 protein: CASSRTRQGASTDTQYF; CDR3 DNA: TGTGCCAGCAGCAGGACGCGACAGGGCGCAAGCACAGATACGCAGTATTTT
J gene: TRBJ2-2; D gene: -; V gene: TRBV5-1; clone size: many; CDR3 protein: CASSSTPRSGELFF; CDR3 DNA: TGCGCCAGCAGCTCGACACCCAGGTCCGGGGAGCTGTTTTTT
J gene: TRBJ1-5; D gene: TRBD1; V gene: TRBV25-1; clone size: few; CDR3 protein: CASSDRGAGQPQHF; CDR3 DNA: TGTGCCAGCAGTGACAGGGGGGCAGGTCAGCCCCAGCATTTT
J gene: TRBJ2-2; D gene: TRBD1; V gene: TRBV5-1; clone size: many; CDR3 protein: CASSTDRGLLSGELFF; CDR3 DNA: TGCGCCAGCAGCACGGACAGGGGGCTTTTGAGCGGGGAGCTGTTTTTT
J gene: TRBJ2-4; D gene: -; V gene: TRBV4-1; clone size: -; CDR3 protein: CASTQDVGDSKAAKNIQYF; CDR3 DNA: TGCGCCAGCACCCAAGATGTCGGGGATTCTAAGGCGGCCAAAAACATTCAGTACTTC
J gene: TRBJ1-1; D gene: -; V gene: TRBV4-2; clone size: many; CDR3 protein: CASSQDPQGNTEAFF; CDR3 DNA: TGTGCCAGCAGCCAAGATCCGCAGGGGAACACTGAAGCTTTCTTT
J gene: TRBJ2-3; D gene: -; V gene: TRBV12-3/TRBV12-4; clone size: many; CDR3 protein: CASSKGWGTDTQYF; CDR3 DNA: TGTGCCAGCAGTAAGGGATGGGGCACAGATACGCAGTATTTT
J gene: TRBJ2-7; D gene: -; V gene: TRBV5-4; clone size: few; CDR3 protein: CASSLADRPYEQYF; CDR3 DNA: TGTGCCAGCAGCTTGGCAGACAGACCCTACGAGCAGTACTTC
J gene: TRBJ1-1; D gene: -; V gene: TRBV12-3/TRBV12-4; clone size: many; CDR3 protein: CASTQLRGLNTEAFF; CDR3 DNA: TGTGCCAGCACTCAACTGAGGGGTCTGAACACTGAAGCTTTCTTT
J gene: TRBJ2-3; D gene: TRBD2; V gene: TRBV11-1; clone size: few; CDR3 protein: CASSLGLAGGPSTDTQYF; CDR3 DNA: TGTGCCAGCAGCTTAGGGTTAGCGGGAGGGCCAAGCACAGATACGCAGTATTTT
J gene: TRBJ2-7; D gene: -; V gene: TRBV20-1; clone size: many; CDR3 protein: CSATPVGTWPSEQYF; CDR3 DNA: TGCAGTGCTACCCCTGTGGGGACTTGGCCGTCCGAGCAGTACTTC
J gene: TRBJ2-3; D gene: -; V gene: TRBV7-8; clone size: few; CDR3 protein: CASSPSFDTQYF; CDR3 DNA: TGTGCCAGCAGTCCTAGTTTCGATACGCAGTATTTT
J gene: TRBJ2-1; D gene: TRBD2; V gene: TRBV12-3/TRBV12-4; clone size: many; CDR3 protein: CASSRRGLAGEQFF; CDR3 DNA: TGTGCCAGCAGCAGGAGAGGTCTAGCGGGGGAGCAGTTCTTC
J gene: TRBJ2-1; D gene: TRBD2; V gene: TRBV2; clone size: few; CDR3 protein: CASRTLAGGPNEQFF; CDR3 DNA: TGTGCCAGCAGGACACTAGCGGGGGGGCCTAATGAGCAGTTCTTC
J gene: TRBJ1-1; D gene: -; V gene: TRBV29-1; clone size: few; CDR3 protein: CSVSTNTEAFF; CDR3 DNA: TGCAGCGTCTCGACGAACACTGAAGCTTTCTTT
J gene: TRBJ2-3; D gene: TRBD2; V gene: TRBV27; clone size: few; CDR3 protein: CASSFGLAGADTQYF; CDR3 DNA: TGTGCCAGCAGTTTCGGACTAGCGGGAGCAGATACGCAGTATTTT